This T cell receptor (beta chain) was recorded in a study of shared clonotypes between healthy human individuals. Only in-frame clones appear in the TCRdb table, and some are missing; sequencing was by immunoSEQ multiplex PCR. The sample yields over 950,000 clones, 70% to 85% seen once. The CDR3 spans 12 residues. Germline CDR1 SGHNT, CDR2 YENEEA. The germline V and J ends were trimmed by 1 base and 5 bases, with 5 bases remaining between them. With respect to this clone: The identical CDR3 is also encoded by other nucleotide sequences in the sample.

Sequencing was done on a sample of memory CD4+ T cells from PBMCs. Specified subset: CD45RA-negative fraction. The clonotype was recovered from a man aged 18-30 years in good health. Some clones in this sample may be carry-over from other donors' samples. V is TRBV11-3 and J is TRBJ2-5; D is unresolved. CDR3: CASSLGRETQYF. The CDR3, as DNA: TGTGCCAGCAGCTTAGGAAGGGAGACCCAGTACTTC.